The 7 T cell receptor beta chains presented below share a single source sample, sequenced in a study of shared clonotypes between healthy human individuals. TCRdb keeps only in-frame clones here, not all; method: immunoSEQ multiplex PCR. The repertoire holds about 2.3 million clones, with 85% to 95% as singletons. Source material: naive CD4+ T cells from PBMCs. Indicated subset: CD45RA+ positively selected. The receptors here all came from a man aged 18 to 29 in good health. Some clones in this sample may be carry-over from other donors' samples.

The chain is built from TRBV4-1 and TRBJ1-5, with D uncertain. Germline V gives CDR1 MGHRA, CDR2 YSYEKL. V was shortened by 1 base and J by 0 bases, with 25 bases between the two germline ends. The CDR3 runs to 21 residues. The CDR3: CASSQVQTAPPGVYSNQPQHF. DNA for the CDR3: TGCGCCAGCAGCCAAGTTCAAACAGCGCCACCCGGGGTTTATAGCAATCAGCCCCAGCATTTT.

V and J are TRBV7-6 and TRBJ2-3; 7 bases map to TRBD1. Per the germline V gene, CDR1 is SGHVS and CDR2 is FNYEAQ. V lost 5 bases to trimming and J lost 2 bases; unmatched junction nucleotides: 7. This CDR3 has 15 amino acids. CDR3 bases: TGTGCCAGCAGCCAGGCAGGGGGTGACACAGATACGCAGTATTTT. Residues: CASSQAGGDTDTQYF.

The V and J genes are TRBV2 and TRBJ2-2; D assignment may be TRBD1 or TRBD2 (5 bases each). The V gene's germline CDR1 is SNHLY and CDR2 FYNNEI. Trimming pared 7 bases from V and 5 bases from J, leaving 23 bases between. The length of the CDR3 is 17 residues. The CDR3 DNA follows: TGTGCCAGCACCGGCAATGGTATCAGGGAGTTAACCGGGGAGCTGTTTTTT. Translated, it gives CASTGNGIRELTGELFF.

A note on this clone: At one end, the junction sequence differs from germline, possibly due to a read error. The CDR3 region is CATSRGSGLLIF. CDR3 nucleotide sequence: TGTGCCACCAGCAGGGGGTCGGGACTACTTATCTTC. The chain carries TRBV15 and TRBJ2-1; the match to TRBD2 covers 7 bases. The germline CDR1 and CDR2 sequences are LNHNV and YYDKDF (reference sequence). This CDR3 is 12 amino acids long.

The rearrangement links TRBV9 to TRBJ1-1, with 12 bases fitting TRBD1. V gave up 4 bases and J gave up 6 bases; unmatched junction bases: 16. This CDR3 has 18 residues. The V gene's germline CDR1 is SGDLS and CDR2 YYNGEE. Here the CDR3 reads CASSPLWGQGASGAEAFF. The CDR3 DNA reads TGTGCCAGCAGCCCCTTATGGGGACAGGGGGCCTCGGGGGCTGAAGCTTTCTTT.

This clone was seen just once. This chain uses TRBV28 with TRBJ1-5; D unclear. Trimming took off 7 bases at V and 6 bases at J, with 16 bases between the two ends. The germline V gene has CDR1 MDHEN and CDR2 SYDVKM. The CDR3 runs to 14 residues. CDR3 nucleotides: TGTGCCAGCACCCCCGCGGGGTTGGGTCAGCCCCAGCATTTT. This encodes CASTPAGLGQPQHF. The full variable domain, rest sourced from reference TRBV28 and TRBJ1-5, is DVKVTQSSRYLVKRTGEKVFLECVQDMDHENMFWYRQDPGLGLRLIYFSYDVKMKEKGDIPEGYSVSREKKERFSLILESASTNQTSMYLCASTPAGLGQPQHFGDGTRLSIL.

The chain recombines TRBV30 with TRBJ2-3; no reliable D call. This CDR3 has 11 amino acids. Germline-derived CDR1 and CDR2 are GTSNPN and SVGIG (reference sequence). Trimming shortened V by 2 bases and J by 5 bases, and 5 bases separated the two germline ends. The CDR3 sequence: CAWSMRDTQYF. CDR3 bases: TGTGCCTGGAGTATGAGAGATACGCAGTATTTT.